Listed below are T cell receptor beta chains from one sample, sequenced in a study of vaccination effects on CD4 cells after COVID-19. Their recognized antigens are unknown. Generated by immunoSEQ multiplex PCR, the TCRdb table keeps only in-frame clones and is missing some. The sample gives about 24,000 clones, approximately 69% of which show up once; about 8% is in the top ten. The sequencing here drew on CD4+ T cells from PBMCs cultured with SARS-CoV-2 spike peptides, taken after COVID-19 vaccination. The receptors come from a human donor who received a COVID-19 vaccine. The CDR3 runs from the conserved cysteine through the conserved F or W.

V	J	CDR3
TRBV19	TRBJ2-6	CASIGTSGANVLTF
TRBV6-6	TRBJ2-7	CASSYSGSSYEQYF
TRBV19	TRBJ2-1	CASSMSGVSVRYNEQFF
TRBV30	TRBJ1-1	CAWDRGNTEAFF
TRBV6-5	TRBJ2-1	CASSQRTSGKGEQFF
TRBV2	TRBJ1-2	CASSEESDYGYTF
TRBV12-3/TRBV12-4	TRBJ1-4	CASSLSSALLSF
TRBV28	TRBJ2-5	CASSLALGQQETQYF
TRBV6-6	TRBJ1-2	CASIWGAEGYTF
TRBV7-2	TRBJ2-3	CASSLEGSLGTGTDTQYF
TRBV7-9	TRBJ1-4	CASRGAPLSTGGEKLFF
TRBV6-2/TRBV6-3	TRBJ2-5	CASSRRGGLQETQYF
TRBV27	TRBJ1-2	CASGAAYGAGYSYGYTF
TRBV10-3	TRBJ1-6	CAIRSSGAQFANSPLHF
TRBV29-1	TRBJ2-1	CSVIVGRADSHEQFF
TRBV18	TRBJ2-3	CASSPPSTDTQYF
TRBV10-3	TRBJ1-2	CAISEQATRYGYTF
TRBV18	TRBJ1-1	CASSPREASGPSTEAFF
TRBV5-1	TRBJ2-5	CASSPGGHQETQYF
TRBV6-5	TRBJ1-5	CASRQTGGHDQHF
TRBV7-2	TRBJ2-7	CASRGAGSEQYF
TRBV6-6	TRBJ2-7	CASSRGTSDYEQYF
TRBV7-9	TRBJ2-7	CASTSDPSYEQYF
TRBV9	TRBJ2-1	CASSVGASGAYNEQFF
TRBV4-1	TRBJ2-1	CASSQDRPPPLANEQFF
TRBV19	TRBJ2-5	CASSWGGETQYF
TRBV12-3/TRBV12-4	TRBJ2-7	CASSLLGAYEQYF
TRBV5-4	TRBJ2-7	CASSLELAGEQYF
TRBV19	TRBJ1-4	CASSIPYEKLFF
TRBV11-2	TRBJ1-4	CASSPQGGQGEKLFF
TRBV7-9	TRBJ2-1	CASSLWSGTGNYNEQFF
TRBV25-1	TRBJ2-7	CASSGRQFDEQYF
TRBV6-4	TRBJ1-2	CASSGTSYGYTF
TRBV4-1	TRBJ1-4	CASSLGQGAVGEKLFF
TRBV27	TRBJ2-1	CASRPDGTSGGYLRSYNEQFF
TRBV5-1	TRBJ2-2	CASSLAGIAANTGELFF
TRBV7-8	TRBJ2-7	CASKARRGAEQYF
TRBV18	TRBJ2-3	CASSPGLATDTQYF
TRBV5-1	TRBJ2-5	CASSMGHVETQYF
TRBV19	TRBJ1-1	CASSIGGLYGAEAFF